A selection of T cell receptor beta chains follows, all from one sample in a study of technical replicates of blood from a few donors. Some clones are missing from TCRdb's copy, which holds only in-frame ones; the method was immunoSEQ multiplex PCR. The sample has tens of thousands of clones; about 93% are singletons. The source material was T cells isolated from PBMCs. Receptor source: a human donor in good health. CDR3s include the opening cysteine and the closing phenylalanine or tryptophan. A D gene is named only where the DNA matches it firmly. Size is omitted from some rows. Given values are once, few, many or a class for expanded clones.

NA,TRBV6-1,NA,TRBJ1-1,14,CASEYREGSTEAFF,TGTGCCAGCGAATACAGGGAGGGGAGCACTGAAGCTTTCTTT
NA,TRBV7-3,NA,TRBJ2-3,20,CASSLTPRLFGAGNTDTQYF,TGTGCCAGCAGCTTAACCCCCCGCCTTTTTGGGGCGGGGAACACAGATACGCAGTATTTT
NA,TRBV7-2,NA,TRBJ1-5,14,CASSLARRGQPQHF,TGTGCCAGCAGCTTAGCCCGTCGGGGTCAGCCCCAGCATTTT
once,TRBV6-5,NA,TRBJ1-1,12,CASSYEGLEAFF,TGTGCCAGCAGTTACGAGGGCCTTGAAGCTTTCTTT
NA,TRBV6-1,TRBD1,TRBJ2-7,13,CASSQGESYEQYF,TGTGCCAGCAGCCAGGGGGAGTCCTACGAGCAGTACTTC
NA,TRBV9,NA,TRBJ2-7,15,CASSVGGDPSHEQYF,TGTGCCAGCAGCGTAGGGGGGGACCCCTCCCACGAGCAGTACTTC
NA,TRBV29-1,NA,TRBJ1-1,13,CSVERGVNTEAFF,TGCAGCGTTGAGAGAGGTGTAAACACTGAAGCTTTCTTT
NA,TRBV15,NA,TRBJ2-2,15,CATSLRRGSTGELFF,TGTGCCACCAGCTTGCGACGAGGCAGCACCGGGGAGCTGTTTTTT
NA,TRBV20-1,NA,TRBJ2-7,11,CSASPQYEQYF,TGCAGTGCTAGCCCCCAATACGAGCAGTACTTC
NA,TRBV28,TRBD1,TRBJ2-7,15,CASSPPDRGQREQYF,TGTGCCAGCAGTCCCCCGGACAGGGGGCAGCGGGAGCAGTACTTC
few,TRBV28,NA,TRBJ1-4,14,CASSSLNSQEKLFF,TGTGCCAGCAGTTCGCTAAACAGCCAGGAAAAACTGTTTTTT
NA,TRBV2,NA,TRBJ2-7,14,CASRGIRGSYEQYF,TGTGCCAGCAGGGGGATTAGGGGATCCTACGAGCAGTACTTC
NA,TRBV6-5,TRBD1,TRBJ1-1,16,CASSYLGQVMITEAFF,TGTGCCAGCAGTTACCTGGGACAGGTTATGATCACTGAAGCTTTCTTT
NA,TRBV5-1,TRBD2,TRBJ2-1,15,CASIRVAGGYNEQFF,TGCGCCAGCATCCGGGTAGCGGGCGGCTACAATGAGCAGTTCTTC
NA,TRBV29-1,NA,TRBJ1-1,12,CSAGLGAGEAFF,TGCAGCGCTGGCTTGGGGGCCGGTGAAGCTTTCTTT
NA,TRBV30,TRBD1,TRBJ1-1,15,CAWSVAGTGNTEAFF,TGTGCCTGGAGTGTCGCCGGGACAGGGAACACTGAAGCTTTCTTT
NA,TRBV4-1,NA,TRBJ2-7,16,CASSQDMSRTAYEQYF,TGCGCCAGCAGCCAAGACATGTCCCGGACAGCCTACGAGCAGTACTTC
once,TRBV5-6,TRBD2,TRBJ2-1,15,CASDRTSGKVHEQFF,TGTGCCAGCGACCGCACGAGCGGGAAGGTCCATGAGCAGTTCTTC
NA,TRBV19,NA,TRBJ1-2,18,CASSIPPVTGKANYGYTF,TGTGCCAGTAGTATTCCGCCTGTTACAGGGAAGGCTAACTATGGCTACACCTTC
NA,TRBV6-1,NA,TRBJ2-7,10,CASGGYEQYF,TGTGCCTCCGGCGGGTACGAGCAGTACTTC
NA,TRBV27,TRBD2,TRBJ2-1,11,CATQAGEKQFF,TGTGCCACCCAAGCGGGGGAGAAGCAGTTCTTC
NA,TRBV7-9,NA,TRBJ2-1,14,CASSLGPGAMELFF,TGTGCCAGCAGCTTAGGTCCTGGAGCAATGGAGCTGTTCTTC
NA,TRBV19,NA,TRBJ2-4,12,CASSQQGFIQYF,TGTGCCAGTAGTCAGCAGGGATTCATTCAGTACTTC
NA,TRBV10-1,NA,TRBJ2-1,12,CASSDSGDEQFF,TGCGCCAGCAGTGATTCGGGGGATGAGCAGTTCTTC
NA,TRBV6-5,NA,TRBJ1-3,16,CASSYSGEGSGNTIYF,TGTGCCAGCAGTTACTCGGGGGAGGGGTCTGGAAACACCATATATTTT
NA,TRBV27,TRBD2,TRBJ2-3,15,CASTSGLTSTDTQYF,TGTGCCAGCACTAGCGGGCTTACTAGCACAGATACGCAGTATTTT
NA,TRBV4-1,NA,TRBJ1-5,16,CASSLLQGGSNQPQHF,TGCGCCAGCAGCCTACTACAGGGTGGGAGCAATCAGCCCCAGCATTTT
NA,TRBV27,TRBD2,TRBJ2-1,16,CASSLRTSGSKNEQFF,TGTGCCAGCAGTTTAAGAACTAGCGGGAGTAAAAATGAGCAGTTCTTC
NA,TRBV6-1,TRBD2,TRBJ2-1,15,CASSEREASYNEQFF,TGTGCCAGCAGTGAGCGGGAGGCCTCCTACAATGAGCAGTTCTTC
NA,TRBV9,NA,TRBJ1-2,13,CASSEQEHYGYTF,TGTGCCAGCAGCGAACAGGAGCACTATGGCTACACCTTC
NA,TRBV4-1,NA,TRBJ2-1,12,CASSQDPEEQFF,TGCGCCAGCAGCCAAGATCCGGAGGAGCAGTTCTTC
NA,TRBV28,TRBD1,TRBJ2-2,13,CASEGAGGHELFF,TGTGCCAGCGAGGGGGCAGGGGGTCACGAGCTGTTTTTT
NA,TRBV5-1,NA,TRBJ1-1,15,CASQSDGSGDTEAFF,TGCGCCAGTCAGAGTGATGGGTCAGGGGACACTGAAGCTTTCTTT
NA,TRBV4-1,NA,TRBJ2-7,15,CASSHPDGNVYEQYF,TGCGCCAGCAGCCACCCGGACGGGAACGTCTACGAGCAGTACTTC
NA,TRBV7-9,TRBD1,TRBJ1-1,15,CASSLGDREHTEAFF,TGTGCCAGCAGCTTAGGTGACAGGGAGCACACTGAAGCTTTCTTT
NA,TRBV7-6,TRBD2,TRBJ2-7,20,CASSLAQGLAGNKWAYEQYF,TGTGCCAGCAGCTTAGCGCAGGGGCTAGCGGGAAACAAATGGGCGTACGAGCAGTACTTC
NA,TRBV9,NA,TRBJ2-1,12,CASSSRINEQFF,TGTGCCAGCAGCTCTAGAATCAATGAGCAGTTCTTC
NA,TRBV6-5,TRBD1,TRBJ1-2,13,CAVTGGANYGYTF,TGTGCCGTCACAGGGGGGGCTAACTATGGCTACACCTTC
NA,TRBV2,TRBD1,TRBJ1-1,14,CASSRDSPNTEAFF,TGTGCCAGCTCGAGGGACAGCCCGAACACTGAAGCTTTCTTT
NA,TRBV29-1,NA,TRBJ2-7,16,CSVALVSEDTSYEQYF,TGCAGCGTTGCCCTGGTCTCGGAGGATACCTCCTACGAGCAGTACTTC
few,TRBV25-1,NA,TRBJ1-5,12,CASSDFGQPQHF,TGTGCCAGCAGTGACTTCGGGCAGCCCCAGCATTTT
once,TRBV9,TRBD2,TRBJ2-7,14,CASSLTGRTHEQYF,TGTGCCTCCTCTCTCACCGGGAGGACCCACGAGCAGTACTTC
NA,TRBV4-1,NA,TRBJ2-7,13,CASSKTSTYEQYF,TGCGCCAGCAGCAAGACTAGTACGTACGAGCAGTACTTC
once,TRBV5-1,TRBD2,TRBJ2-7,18,CASSWTYMTSGRGGEQYF,TGCGCCAGCAGCTGGACGTATATGACTAGCGGGAGAGGGGGCGAGCAGTACTTC
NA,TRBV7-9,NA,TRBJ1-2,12,CASSEGGVGYTF,TGTGCCAGCAGCGAAGGCGGGGTAGGCTACACCTTC
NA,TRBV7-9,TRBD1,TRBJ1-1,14,CASKQGEWNTEAFF,TGTGCCAGCAAGCAGGGGGAGTGGAACACTGAAGCTTTCTTT
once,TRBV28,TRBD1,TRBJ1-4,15,CASSSGGTLNEKLFF,TGTGCCAGCAGTTCAGGGGGGACACTTAATGAAAAACTGTTTTTT
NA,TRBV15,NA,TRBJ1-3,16,CATSRAPSRWGNTIYF,TGTGCCACCAGCAGAGCCCCTTCCAGGTGGGGAAACACCATATATTTT
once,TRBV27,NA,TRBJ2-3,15,CASSDKAGITDTQYF,TGTGCCAGCAGTGATAAGGCAGGGATCACAGATACGCAGTATTTT
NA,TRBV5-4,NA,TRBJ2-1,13,CASSYRDSNEQFF,TGTGCCAGCAGCTACCGGGACTCCAATGAGCAGTTCTTC
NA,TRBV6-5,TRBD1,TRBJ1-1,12,CASSRGQSEAFF,TGTGCCAGCAGCCGGGGACAGAGTGAAGCTTTCTTT
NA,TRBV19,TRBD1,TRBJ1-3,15,CASSIAAGGGNTIYF,TGTGCCAGTAGTATAGCGGCAGGGGGCGGAAACACCATATATTTT
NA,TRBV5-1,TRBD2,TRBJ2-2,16,CASSLILAVNTGELFF,TGCGCCAGCAGCTTGATACTAGCGGTGAACACCGGGGAGCTGTTTTTT
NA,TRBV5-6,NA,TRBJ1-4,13,CASSLEGDEKLFF,TGTGCCAGCAGCTTGGAGGGGGATGAAAAACTGTTTTTT
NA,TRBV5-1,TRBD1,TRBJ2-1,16,CASSLFLGQTYNEQFF,TGCGCCAGCAGCTTGTTCTTGGGACAGACCTACAATGAGCAGTTCTTC
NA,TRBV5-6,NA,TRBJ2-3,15,CASTADLRGTDTQYF,TGTGCCAGCACCGCAGATCTCAGGGGCACAGATACGCAGTATTTT
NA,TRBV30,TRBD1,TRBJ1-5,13,CAWSPTGAQPQHF,TGTGCCTGGAGTCCCACAGGGGCTCAGCCCCAGCATTTT
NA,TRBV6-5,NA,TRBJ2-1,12,CASRNGLRAQFF,TGTGCCAGCAGAAACGGACTGCGAGCGCAGTTCTTC
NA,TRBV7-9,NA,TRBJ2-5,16,CASSLVGTSQGETQYF,TGTGCCAGCAGCTTAGTAGGGACTTCTCAGGGAGAGACCCAGTACTTC
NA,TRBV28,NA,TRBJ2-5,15,CASSLDRAFGGTQYF,TGTGCCAGCAGTTTAGACAGGGCCTTCGGGGGGACCCAGTACTTC